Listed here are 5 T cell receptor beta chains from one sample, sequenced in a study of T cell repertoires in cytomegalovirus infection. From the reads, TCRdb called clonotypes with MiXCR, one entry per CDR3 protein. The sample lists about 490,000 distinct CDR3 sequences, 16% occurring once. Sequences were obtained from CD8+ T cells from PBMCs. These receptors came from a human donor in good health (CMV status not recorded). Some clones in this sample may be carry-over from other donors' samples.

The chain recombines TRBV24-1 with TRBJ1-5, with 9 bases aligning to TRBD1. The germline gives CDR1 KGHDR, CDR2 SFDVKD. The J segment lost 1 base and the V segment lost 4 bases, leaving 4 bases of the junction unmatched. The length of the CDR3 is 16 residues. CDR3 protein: CATSDHGQGSNQPQHF. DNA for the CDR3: TGTGCCACCAGTGACCATGGACAGGGGAGCAATCAGCCCCAGCATTTT.

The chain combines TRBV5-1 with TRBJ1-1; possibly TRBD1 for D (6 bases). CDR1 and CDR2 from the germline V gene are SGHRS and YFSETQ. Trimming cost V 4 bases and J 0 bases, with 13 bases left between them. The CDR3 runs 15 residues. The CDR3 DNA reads TGCGCCAGCAGCCAAAGGACAGTCATGAACACTGAAGCTTTCTTT. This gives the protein CASSQRTVMNTEAFF.

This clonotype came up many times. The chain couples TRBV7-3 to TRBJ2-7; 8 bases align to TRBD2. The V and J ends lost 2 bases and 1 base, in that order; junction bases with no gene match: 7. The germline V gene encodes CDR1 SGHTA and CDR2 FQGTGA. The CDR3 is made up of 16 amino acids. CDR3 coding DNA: TGTGCCAGCAGCTTATTACGGCGGGAGGCGTCCTACGAGCAGTACTTC. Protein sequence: CASSLLRREASYEQYF.

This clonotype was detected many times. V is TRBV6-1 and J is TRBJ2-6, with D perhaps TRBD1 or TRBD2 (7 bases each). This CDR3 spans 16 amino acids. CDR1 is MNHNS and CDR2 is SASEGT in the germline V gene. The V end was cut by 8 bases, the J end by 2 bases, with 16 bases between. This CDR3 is CASRPGGVAGANVLTF. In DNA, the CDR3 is TGTGCCAGCCGACCAGGGGGGGTAGCTGGGGCCAACGTCCTGACTTTC.

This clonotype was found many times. The CDR3 protein is CASSLADRPYEQYF. The CDR3 region has the DNA TGTGCCAGCAGTTTAGCGGACAGACCCTACGAGCAGTACTTC. The chain links TRBV12-3 or TRBV12-4 to TRBJ2-7; D may be TRBD1 (6 bases). Trimming shortened V by 0 bases and J by 2 bases, and 8 bases separated the two germline ends. The CDR3 runs 14 residues.